This T cell receptor beta chain was sequenced in a study of blood T cells in healthy people across ages. General observations from the study: Age brought a roughly linear fall in TCR beta diversity measured per million T cells.

Points on this clonotype: Its target is not known.

A second 7 to 11 cycle PCR used barcoded and J-beta primers. MiXCR, run by TCRdb on the 5' RACE reads, gives a single entry per CDR3 protein. The sample records about 970,000 distinct CDR3 sequences, about 53% being singletons. CDR3 length: 15 amino acids. Germline V lookup: CDR1 SGHTA, CDR2 FQGNSA. V dropped 5 bases and J dropped 6; count of bases not matched to a gene: 12. The chain uses TRBV7-2 and TRBJ1-2, with TRBD1 identical over 7 bases. The sequence was collected from a woman in her sixties in good health. Sequenced material: blood. CDR3 nucleotide sequence: TGTGCCAGCAGCCGGGAGACAGGGCGAGGCCATGGCTACACCTTC. This gives the protein CASSRETGRGHGYTF.